Below, 23 T cell receptor beta chains from the same sample are listed, as sequenced in a study of blood T cell repertoires in COVID-19. The assay was immunoSEQ multiplex PCR, and TCRdb's table has in-frame clones only and misses some. The data show 64,000 or so clones, around 86% seen once. Sequenced: peripheral blood. The receptors originated from a human donor in a cohort sampled during active COVID-19.

This sequence joins TRBV10-2 and TRBJ1-1; unclear D gene. The V end was cut by 1 base, the J end by 0 bases, with 15 bases between. Germline V gene sequence: CDR1 WSHSY, CDR2 SAAADI. The CDR3 is 17 residues long. DNA for the CDR3: TGCGCCAGCAGTGAGTTCCGCTTGACTCGGATGAACACTGAAGCTTTCTTT. Amino acid sequence: CASSEFRLTRMNTEAFF.

This clone was found once. Other nucleotide sequences in the sample specify the same CDR3. The chain carries TRBV30 and TRBJ2-7; TRBD1 might be the D (6 bases). The CDR3 totals 12 residues. CDR1 is GTSNPN and CDR2 is SVGIG in the germline V gene (reference sequence). V shed 2 bases and J shed 4 bases, with 9 bases lying between them. The CDR3 nucleotides are TGTGCCTGGAGTAAACAGGGTTACGAGCAGTACTTC. Translation gives CAWSKQGYEQYF.

DNA of the CDR3: TGTGCCAGCAGCGCCTCCGGGACTAGCGGCAATGAGCAGTTCTTC. Encoded protein: CASSASGTSGNEQFF. The chain links TRBV11-3 to TRBJ2-1, with 11 nucleotides matching TRBD2. CDR3 size: 15 residues. Trimming took 5 bases from V and 6 from J; bases not matched to a gene: 6. Germline CDR1 is SGHNT and CDR2 is YENEEA.

J is TRBJ1-5 and V is TRBV28; 9 nucleotides agree with TRBD1. The V and J ends lost 6 bases and 4 bases, in that order; junction bases with no gene match: 7. This CDR3 comprises 15 residues. Germline V CDR1 and CDR2: MDHEN, SYDVKM. The CDR3 DNA is TGTGCCAGCAGCTCCATCGACAGGGGGAATCAGCCCCAGCATTTT. It encodes CASSSIDRGNQPQHF.

The chain links TRBV6-6 to TRBJ2-7; TRBD1 aligns across 7 bases. The V and J ends lost 6 bases and 4 bases, in that order; junction bases with no gene match: 15. This CDR3 has 16 amino acids. The germline CDR1 and CDR2 sequences are MNHNY and SVGAGI (reference sequence). The CDR3 loop is CASRTTMEGGRYEQYF. DNA of the CDR3: TGTGCCAGCAGAACAACGATGGAAGGGGGCCGGTACGAGCAGTACTTC.

The V and J genes are TRBV3-1 (or the pseudogene TRBV3-2) and TRBJ2-7; D might be TRBD2 (5 bases). The ends were cut back, 4 bases at V and 2 bases at J, with 12 bases in the middle. There are 14 residues in the CDR3. Germline V CDR1 and CDR2: LGHDT, YNNKEL (reference sequence). The CDR3 reads CASSLGPGAYEQYF. CDR3 in DNA: TGTGCCAGCAGCCTAGGACCCGGGGCCTACGAGCAGTACTTC.

This clone was seen only a few times. The chain employs TRBV25-1 and TRBJ2-3, with 11 bases matching TRBD1. Trimming cost V 3 bases and J 6 bases; bases outside gene matches: 2. Germline lookup yields CDR1 MGHDK and CDR2 SYGVNS. CDR3 length: 14 amino acids. The CDR3 loop reads CASSDRTGGDTQYF. Written as DNA, the CDR3 is TGTGCCAGCAGTGACCGGACAGGGGGCGATACGCAGTATTTT. The full variable domain, rest sourced from reference TRBV25-1 and TRBJ2-3, is EADIYQTPRYLVIGTGKKITLECSQTMGHDKMYWYQQDPGMELHLIHYSYGVNSTEKGDLSSESTVSRIRTEHFPLTLESARPSHTSQYLCASSDRTGGDTQYFGPGTRLTVL.

The chain uses TRBV15 and TRBJ2-2; 11 bases map to TRBD1. V lost 0 bases and J lost 7; bases outside the gene matches: 10. This CDR3 has 18 residues. The V gene's germline CDR1 is LNHNV and CDR2 YYDKDF (reference sequence). CDR3 residues: CATSRDGQGAGLGGELFF. DNA of the CDR3: TGTGCCACCAGCAGAGACGGACAGGGGGCAGGTCTCGGCGGGGAGCTGTTTTTT.

The chain uses TRBV7-8 and TRBJ2-1; 8 bases align to TRBD2. The J segment lost 6 bases and the V segment lost 5 bases, leaving 6 bases of the junction unmatched. The CDR3 length is 14 residues. Germline-derived CDR1 and CDR2 are SGHVS and FQNEAQ. CDR3 sequence: CASSPGGPGNEQFF. The CDR3 nucleotides are TGTGCCAGCAGCCCGGGGGGGCCGGGCAATGAGCAGTTCTTC.

The chain is built from TRBV12-3 or TRBV12-4 and TRBJ1-2; D is ambiguous. V lost 6 bases, J lost 2 bases, and 10 bases lay in between. The CDR3 totals 13 residues. The CDR3 spells CASSYDLNYGYTF. CDR3 DNA: TGTGCCAGCAGCTATGACTTAAACTATGGCTACACCTTC.

This clone appeared a few times. CDR3 sequence: CAWRYRVGSPLHF. CDR3 bases: TGTGCCTGGAGGTACAGGGTGGGTTCACCCCTCCACTTT. The chain uses TRBV30 and TRBJ1-6, with TRBD1 as a possible D gene (6 bases). CDR1 and CDR2 (germline): GTSNPN, SVGIG (reference sequence). V lost 3 bases and J lost 9, with 12 bases in between. The CDR3 loop spans 13 amino acids. The variable domain in full, with the rest retrieved from reference TRBV30 and TRBJ1-6, is SQTIHQWPATLVQPVGSPLSLECTVEGTSNPNLYWYRQAAGRGLQLLFYSVGIGQISSEVPQNLSASRPQDRQFILSSKKLLLSDSGFYLCAWRYRVGSPLHFGNGTRLTVT.

This clone has only one observation. The V and J genes are TRBV28 and TRBJ2-5; TRBD1 matches at 10 bases. CDR1 is MDHEN, CDR2 SYDVKM, per germline. Trimming took 6 bases from V and 3 from J; bases not matched to a gene: 7. CDR3 length: 15 amino acids. The CDR3 DNA reads as TGTGCCAGCAGCCAAGGCGGGACAGGGGAAGAGACCCAGTACTTC. Protein product: CASSQGGTGEETQYF.

The V gene is TRBV19, the J gene TRBJ2-1, with TRBD2 matching over 7 bases. The germline CDR1 and CDR2 sequences are LNHDA and SQIVND (reference sequence). Trimming cost V 6 bases and J 4 bases; bases outside gene matches: 6. This CDR3 contains 14 residues. The CDR3 nucleotides are TGTGCCAGTAGCACGCGGGGGAGTTACAATGAGCAGTTCTTC. This encodes CASSTRGSYNEQFF.

The rearrangement links TRBV5-4 to TRBJ2-3, with 11 positions matching TRBD2. The CDR3 runs to 14 residues. The germline V gene has CDR1 SGHNT and CDR2 YYREEE (reference sequence). V shed 2 bases, J shed 6 bases, and the junction held 2 bases outside the gene matches. The CDR3 protein is CASSFSGGADTQYF. CDR3 nucleotide sequence: TGTGCCAGCAGCTTTAGCGGGGGGGCGGATACGCAGTATTTT.

J is TRBJ1-3 and V is TRBV3-1 (or the pseudogene TRBV3-2); the match to TRBD1 covers 10 bases. The CDR3 is 16 amino acids. Trimming at V came to 1 base and at J to 4 bases, leaving 4 bases not matched to a gene. Germline V gene lookup returns CDR1 LGHDT and CDR2 YNNKEL (reference sequence). CDR3 DNA: TGTGCCAGCAGCCAAGCCGGGACAGGGGTCGGAAACACCATATATTTT. Protein sequence: CASSQAGTGVGNTIYF.

CDR3 nucleotides: TGTGCCAGCAGTCCAACAACAGGGGGCGGCGGCTACACCTTC. Amino acids: CASSPTTGGGGYTF. The chain recombines TRBV7-9 with TRBJ1-2, with TRBD1 identical over 9 bases. The ends lost 6 bases at V and 8 bases at J; junction bases unmatched: 10. This CDR3 is 14 amino acids long. Germline-derived CDR1 and CDR2 are SEHNR and FQNEAQ (reference sequence). The full variable domain, rest sourced from reference TRBV7-9 and TRBJ1-2, is DTGVSQNPRHKITKRGQNVTFRCDPISEHNRLYWYRQTLGQGPEFLTYFQNEAQLEKSRLLSDRFSAERPKGSFSTLEIQRTEQGDSAMYLCASSPTTGGGGYTFGSGTRLTVV.

The chain is built from TRBV7-9 and TRBJ1-4; 9 nucleotides match TRBD1. V shed 6 bases and J 12 bases; nucleotides not matched to a gene: 8. The germline V gene encodes CDR1 SEHNR and CDR2 FQNEAQ (reference sequence). The CDR3 totals 13 residues. Here the CDR3 reads CASRDTGGGELFF. The DNA of the CDR3 is TGTGCCAGCAGGGACACAGGGGGCGGAGAACTGTTTTTT. The variable domain in full, completed from reference TRBV7-9 and TRBJ1-4, reads DTGVSQNPRHKITKRGQNVTFRCDPISEHNRLYWYRQTLGQGPEFLTYFQNEAQLEKSRLLSDRFSAERPKGSFSTLEIQRTEQGDSAMYLCASRDTGGGELFFGSGTQLSVL.

The chain carries TRBV6-5 and TRBJ1-1; the D gene is possibly TRBD1 (5 bases). This CDR3 spans 13 amino acids. CDR1 MNHEY and CDR2 SVGAGI come from the germline V gene. The CDR3 loop reads CESRGRLNTEAFF. CDR3 coding DNA: TGTGAGAGTCGGGGGAGGTTGAACACTGAAGCTTTCTTT.

This clone was seen a few times. CDR3 sequence reads: CASSYQGGGNTEAFF. The CDR3 DNA follows: TGTGCCAGCAGTTACCAGGGAGGAGGGAACACTGAAGCTTTCTTT. This chain connects TRBV2 to TRBJ1-1; a possible D gene is TRBD1 (5 bases). The CDR3 has 15 residues. Trimming removed 5 bases at V and 1 base at J, with 14 bases between. The germline gives CDR1 SNHLY, CDR2 FYNNEI.

J is TRBJ2-3 and V is TRBV19, with TRBD2 matching 9 bases. J gave up 5 bases and V 1 base, and 7 bases lay outside the gene matches. Germline V gene lookup returns CDR1 LNHDA and CDR2 SQIVND (reference sequence). The length of the CDR3 is 16 residues. The CDR3 DNA reads as TGTGCCAGTAGTATAGGAGCGGGGGGTTCTGTAGATACGCAGTATTTT. Its protein is CASSIGAGGSVDTQYF.

This clone has just a few counts. The chain employs TRBV29-1 and TRBJ1-1; TRBD1 aligns across 9 bases. The CDR3 spans 12 residues. J lost 4 bases, V lost 7 bases, and 4 bases had no gene match. The germline gives CDR1 SQVTM, CDR2 ANQGSEA. CDR3 protein: CSAGQGSTEAFF. The CDR3 coding sequence is TGCAGCGCCGGACAGGGGAGCACTGAAGCTTTCTTT.

The V call is TRBV7-6, the J call TRBJ2-3; 7 bases are a match to TRBD2. Trimming removed 1 base from V and 0 bases from J; junction bases left unmatched: 7. Germline V gene lookup returns CDR1 SGHVS and CDR2 FNYEAQ. The CDR3 contains 17 residues. CDR3 DNA: TGTGCCAGCAGCTTAGGTTCTCGCGGGGGTAGCACAGATACGCAGTATTTT. Its protein product is CASSLGSRGGSTDTQYF.

This clone appeared a few times. The sample has other DNA sequences that encode this CDR3 too. The rearrangement joins TRBV7-2 to TRBJ2-7; no definite D call. V lost 5 bases and J 0 bases, leaving 5 bases between the germline ends. Germline CDR1 and CDR2: SGHTA and FQGNSA. The CDR3 spans 12 residues. CDR3 nucleotides: TGTGCCAGCAGCCCTAACTCCTACGAGCAGTACTTC. Its translation: CASSPNSYEQYF.